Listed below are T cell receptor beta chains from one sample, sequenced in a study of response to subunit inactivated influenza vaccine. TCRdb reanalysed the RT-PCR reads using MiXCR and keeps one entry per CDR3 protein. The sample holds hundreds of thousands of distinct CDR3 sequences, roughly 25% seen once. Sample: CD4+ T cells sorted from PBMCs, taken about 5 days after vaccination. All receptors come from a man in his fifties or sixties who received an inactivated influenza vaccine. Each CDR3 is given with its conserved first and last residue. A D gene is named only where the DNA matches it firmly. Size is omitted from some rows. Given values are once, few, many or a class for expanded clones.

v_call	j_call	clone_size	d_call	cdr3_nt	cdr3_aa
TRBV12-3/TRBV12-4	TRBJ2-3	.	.	TGTGCCAGCAGCTCCCACGGTAGCACAGATACGCAGTATTTT	CASSSHGSTDTQYF
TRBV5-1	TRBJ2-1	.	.	TGCGCCAGCAGCTCAGGAGGGGCCACGGTTGAGCAGTTCTTC	CASSSGGATVEQFF
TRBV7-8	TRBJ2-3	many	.	TGTGCCAGCAGCCCCAGCGGAGGGGATGGTGGTACGCAGTATTTT	CASSPSGGDGGTQYF
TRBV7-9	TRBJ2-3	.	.	TGTGCCAGCAGCTTAACGGCGGCAGGATCCACAGATACGCAGTATTTT	CASSLTAAGSTDTQYF
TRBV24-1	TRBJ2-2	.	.	TGTGCCACCAGTGATTCCGAGACTAGGGGAATTAACACCGGGGAGCTGTTTTTT	CATSDSETRGINTGELFF
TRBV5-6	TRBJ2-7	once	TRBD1	TGTGCCAGCAGCAGACGGGACAGCTTCTACGAGCAGTACTTC	CASSRRDSFYEQYF
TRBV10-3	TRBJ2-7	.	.	TGTGCCATCAGTGAGTATAAGGAGGGACGCAACTACGAGCAGTACTTC	CAISEYKEGRNYEQYF
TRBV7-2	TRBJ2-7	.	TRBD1	TGTGCCAGCAGCGCGGGACAGGGCCTATCCGAGCAGTACTTC	CASSAGQGLSEQYF
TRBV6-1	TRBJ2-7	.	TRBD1	TGTGCCAGCACCCTCGGGACAGGGGGCTCCTACGAGCAGTACTTC	CASTLGTGGSYEQYF
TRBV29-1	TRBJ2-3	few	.	TGCAGCGTTGAAAGGGCGGGAAATCAGTATTTT	CSVERAGNQYF
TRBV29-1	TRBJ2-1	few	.	TGCAGCGTTGGGAGGACAGAAGGAGGTGAGCAGTTCTTC	CSVGRTEGGEQFF
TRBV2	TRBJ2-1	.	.	TGTGCCAGCAGTGATCCGGCTTACAATGAGCAGTTCTTC	CASSDPAYNEQFF
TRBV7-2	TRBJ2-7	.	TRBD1	TGTGCCAGCAGCTTAGACGGGACAGATTTCTACGAGCAGTACTTC	CASSLDGTDFYEQYF
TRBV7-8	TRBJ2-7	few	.	TGTGCCAGCAGCTTAGCAAGGCCTGTGGTTGGCGAGCAGTACTTC	CASSLARPVVGEQYF
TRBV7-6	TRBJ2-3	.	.	TGTGCCAGCAGCGGCCTCATCGGGGGAGGAAGAGAAGATACGCAGTATTTT	CASSGLIGGGREDTQYF
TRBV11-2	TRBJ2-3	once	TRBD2	TGTGCCAGCAAACCAACGGGGGGGCCTGATACGCAGTATTTT	CASKPTGGPDTQYF
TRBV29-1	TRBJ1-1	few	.	TGCAGCGCCGGGTGGACTGAAGCTTTCTTT	CSAGWTEAFF
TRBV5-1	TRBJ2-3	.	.	TGCGCCAGCAGCTTGAATAGGGAGACAGATACGCAGTATTTT	CASSLNRETDTQYF
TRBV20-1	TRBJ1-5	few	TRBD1	TGCAGTGCCACGGGACAGTTAAGCAATCAGCCCCAGCATTTT	CSATGQLSNQPQHF
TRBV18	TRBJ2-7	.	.	TGTGCCAGCTCACCTAGAGGCAACAGGGACCCCTACGAGCAGTACTTC	CASSPRGNRDPYEQYF
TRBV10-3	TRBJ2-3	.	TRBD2	TGTGCCACTCTCCGGCTAGCGGTCACAGATACGCAGTATTTT	CATLRLAVTDTQYF
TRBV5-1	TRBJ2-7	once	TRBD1	TGCGCCAGTACACCGACCATAGACAGGGGGCACCACGAGCAGTACTTC	CASTPTIDRGHHEQYF
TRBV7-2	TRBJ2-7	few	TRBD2	TGTGCCAGCAGCTTAGCACTAGCGGGTACCCAGCAGTACTTC	CASSLALAGTQQYF
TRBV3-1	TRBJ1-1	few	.	TGTGCCAGCAGCCAGGCGGTGTCTGAAGCTTTCTTT	CASSQAVSEAFF
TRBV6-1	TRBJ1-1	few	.	TGTGCCAGCAGCACCCGGGCCCCCCCTGAAGCTTTCTTT	CASSTRAPPEAFF
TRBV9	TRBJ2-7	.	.	TGTGCCAGCAGCCTCACGCCCAAGGTCGAGCAGTACTTC	CASSLTPKVEQYF
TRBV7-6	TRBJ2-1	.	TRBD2	TGTGCCAGCAGCTTACTCGGGACTAGGAACAATGAGCAGTTCTTC	CASSLLGTRNNEQFF